The 2 T cell receptor beta chains listed next were all sequenced from one sample in a study of T cells after yellow fever vaccination (dated by TCRdb to 2018 to 2020). This specimen's treatment or condition label, per the study, means: live attenuated yellow fever vaccine strain. Libraries were prepared through 5' RACE. TCRdb lists the instrument as Illumina HiSeq 2500. TCRdb reanalyzed the raw reads on its own, using fastp at Q25 for trimming and MiXCR for clone calling, and kept in-frame beta chains. Each entry is one CDR3 protein sequence, shown with its most common DNA and genes. The sample yields just under 600,000 distinct CDR3 sequences; 13% were counted once. The ten largest clones capture about 14% of the sample. The specimen was PBMCs, collected on the day of the yellow fever booster vaccination. Receptor source: a man aged 25-45 years who received the YFV17D yellow fever vaccine.

This chain connects TRBV25-1 to TRBJ1-4, with 8 bases aligning to TRBD1. Germline-derived CDR1 and CDR2 are MGHDK and SYGVNS. Unmatched junction bases numbered 6, after V lost 4 bases and J lost 5 bases. This CDR3 is built from 15 residues. DNA for the CDR3: TGTGCCAGCAGTGTAGCCGGGACAGGAAATGAAAAACTGTTTTTT. Translated: CASSVAGTGNEKLFF.

There are a few counts of this clonotype. The J gene is TRBJ2-5, the V gene TRBV12-3 or TRBV12-4; D gene ambiguous. The CDR3 has 13 amino acids. Deletions cut 1 base from V and 4 bases from J, with 7 bases between. The CDR3 region is CASSLGDRETQYF. The CDR3, as DNA: TGTGCCAGCAGTTTAGGTGACCGAGAGACCCAGTACTTC.